This T cell receptor beta chain came from a study of control samples from healthy donors and cancer patients. The method was immunoSEQ multiplex PCR; TCRdb's version includes in-frame clones alone and lacks a portion of them. The table records 63,000 or so clones, approximately 89% of them present only once. The receptor was isolated from a man in his sixties with colorectal cancer. Sequenced sample: PBMCs.

The CDR3 sequence: CASSRGSNQPQHF. The CDR3 DNA reads TGTGCCAGCAGCCGGGGGTCGAATCAGCCCCAGCATTTT. The V gene is TRBV2, the J gene TRBJ1-5; maybe TRBD1 (5 bases). In germline, CDR1 is SNHLY, CDR2 FYNNEI. The CDR3 has 13 amino acids. V was trimmed by 6 bases and J by 4 bases, leaving 10 bases between them.